Presented here are 21 T cell receptor beta chains from one specimen sequenced in a study of cytomegalovirus exposure and HLA in healthy donors. Amplification used 60 Vbeta primers and 13 Jbeta primers. Some clones are missing from TCRdb's copy, which holds only in-frame ones; the method was immunoSEQ multiplex PCR. This table has under 200,000 clones, around 78% appearing once. Input material: PBMCs. The receptors were sampled from a woman aged 25 to 39 in good health and CMV-seropositive.

The V gene is TRBV2, the J gene TRBJ1-2; D unresolved. Germline values: CDR1 SNHLY, CDR2 FYNNEI. This CDR3 spans 13 amino acids. V dropped 6 bases and J dropped 4 bases, with 12 bases sitting between them. CDR3 amino acids: CASSRNSFYGYTF. CDR3 bases: TGTGCCAGCAGCCGGAACAGCTTCTATGGCTACACCTTC.

This chain uses TRBV19 with TRBJ1-5, with TRBD1 as a possible D gene (5 bases). V shed 6 bases and J shed 9 bases, with 27 bases lying between them. Per germline, CDR1 LNHDA and CDR2 SQIVND (reference sequence). The CDR3 is 17 amino acids. CDR3 sequence (DNA): TGTGCCAGTAGGGTTACGGGGGAGGATGAGGCAAAGTGGCCCCAGCATTTT. Amino acids: CASRVTGEDEAKWPQHF.

A few counts support this clone. This rearrangement joins TRBV28 to TRBJ2-5; 8 bases map to TRBD1. J was trimmed by 4 bases and V by 4 bases; bases with no gene match: 11. From germline, CDR1 is MDHEN and CDR2 SYDVKM. CDR3 length equals 16 residues. The CDR3 spells CASSSTIPGGGETQYF. The CDR3 DNA follows: TGTGCCAGCAGTTCCACAATTCCAGGGGGCGGAGAGACCCAGTACTTC.

The chain joins TRBV4-1 to TRBJ2-1; a weak D match, TRBD1 (6 bases). This CDR3 is built from 16 residues. CDR1 and CDR2 from the germline V gene are MGHRA and YSYEKL. V gave up 1 base and J gave up 10 bases, with 20 bases separating them. This chain's CDR3 is CASSQGVSGVGVEQFF. The CDR3 DNA follows: TGCGCCAGCAGCCAAGGGGTGTCAGGGGTGGGAGTGGAGCAGTTCTTC.

This sequence joins TRBV6-4 and TRBJ2-2; TRBD2 is a possible D gene (5 bases). CDR3 length: 14 amino acids. The germline V gene encodes CDR1 MRHNA and CDR2 SNTAGT. Trimming took 3 bases from V and 9 from J, leaving 14 bases between them. The CDR3 region has the DNA TGTGCCAGCAGTGAAGATGAGGGAGCTAGGGAGCTGTTTTTT. Protein: CASSEDEGARELFF.

The chain uses TRBV6-1 and TRBJ1-1, with D possibly being TRBD1 (5 bases). The CDR3 has 13 residues. Germline CDR1 MNHNS, CDR2 SASEGT. V was shortened by 6 bases and J by 0 bases, with 8 bases between the two germline ends. CDR3 residues: CASSGQMNTEAFF. The CDR3 nucleotides are TGTGCCAGCAGCGGACAAATGAACACTGAAGCTTTCTTT.

This clone has more than one count but fewer than ten. The rearrangement links TRBV7-3 to TRBJ2-3; 9 bases agree with TRBD2. This CDR3 contains 14 residues. Losses at the gene ends were 3 bases for V and 5 bases for J; bases not matched to a gene: 3. The germline V gene encodes CDR1 SGHTA and CDR2 FQGTGA. As DNA, the CDR3 is TGTGCCAGCAGCTTGAGCGGGGGGTTAGATACGCAGTATTTT. Translated, it gives CASSLSGGLDTQYF.

This clone was recorded once. The V and J genes are TRBV2 and TRBJ2-3; 7 nucleotides match TRBD2. The V and J ends lost 1 base and 2 bases, in that order; junction bases with no gene match: 6. CDR1 is SNHLY and CDR2 is FYNNEI in the germline V gene. This CDR3 is 16 amino acids long. The CDR3 DNA sequence: TGTGCCAGCAGTGAAGAAGCGGGGACCCTCACAGATACGCAGTATTTT. This encodes CASSEEAGTLTDTQYF.

The V and J genes are TRBV2 and TRBJ1-1; D gene ambiguous. CDR3 length: 14 amino acids. The V and J ends lost 2 bases and 1 base respectively, with 8 bases between them. From germline, CDR1 is SNHLY and CDR2 FYNNEI. Here the CDR3 reads CASSEMAGNTEAFF. The CDR3 coding sequence is TGTGCCAGCAGTGAAATGGCGGGGAACACTGAAGCTTTCTTT.

The chain combines TRBV28 with TRBJ2-1; the match to TRBD2 covers 14 bases. CDR3 size: 15 residues. Trimming cost V 6 bases and J 4 bases; bases outside gene matches: 2. From germline, CDR1 is MDHEN and CDR2 SYDVKM. The CDR3 DNA reads as TGTGCCAGCAGCCGACTAGCGGGAGGGTACAATGAGCAGTTCTTC. This translates into CASSRLAGGYNEQFF.

V gene TRBV4-3 combines with J gene TRBJ2-3; 13 positions match TRBD2. Germline CDR1 LGHNA, CDR2 YSLEER. The CDR3 is made up of 19 amino acids. V was clipped by 0 bases and J by 7 bases; unmatched bases: 13. In DNA form, the CDR3 reads TGCGCCAGCAGCCAAGACTGGACTAGCGGGAGAGTCACCAAAAATACGCAGTATTTT. Encoded protein: CASSQDWTSGRVTKNTQYF.

V and J are TRBV27 and TRBJ2-7; a possible D gene is TRBD2 (5 bases). V gave up 4 bases and J gave up 6 bases, with 19 bases separating them. The germline CDR1 and CDR2 sequences are MNHEY and SMNVEV (reference sequence). The CDR3 contains 15 residues. The chain's CDR3 is CASSYSLLEVPEQYF. Written as DNA, the CDR3 is TGTGCCAGCAGTTATTCTCTACTAGAAGTACCCGAGCAGTACTTC.

The gene calls are TRBV7-2 and TRBJ2-7, with 8 bases that match TRBD1. The V segment lost 5 bases and the J segment 0 bases; nucleotides outside the gene matches: 6. The CDR3 consists of 15 residues. Per the germline V gene, CDR1 is SGHTA and CDR2 is FQGNSA. The CDR3 nucleotides read TGTGCCAGCAGCCCGGGACAGGAACTCTCCTACGAGCAGTACTTC. Translated: CASSPGQELSYEQYF.

The CDR3 bases are TGTGCCAGTACCACAGCGGGACTAGCGGGAGGGGGGGGAGCCGGGGAGCTGTTTTTT. This sequence encodes CASTTAGLAGGGGAGELFF. V usage is TRBV19 and J usage is TRBJ2-2; 16 bases are a match to TRBD2. The germline gives CDR1 LNHDA, CDR2 SQIVND (reference sequence). This CDR3 region has 19 residues. V lost 7 bases and J lost 6; bases outside the gene matches: 14. Full variable domain (rest looked up from reference TRBV19 and TRBJ2-2): DGGITQSPKYLFRKEGQNVTLSCEQNLNHDAMYWYRQDPGQGLRLIYYSQIVNDFQKGDIAEGYSVSREKKESFPLTVTSAQKNPTAFYLCASTTAGLAGGGGAGELFFGEGSRLTVL.

This chain joins TRBV28 and TRBJ1-4; TRBD1 agrees at 8 bases. CDR1 and CDR2 from the germline V gene are MDHEN and SYDVKM. The V segment lost 7 bases and the J segment 2 bases; nucleotides outside the gene matches: 9. The CDR3 covers 16 residues. The CDR3 spells CASTPGQGVTNEKLFF. CDR3 nucleotides: TGTGCCAGCACCCCCGGACAGGGTGTGACTAATGAAAAACTGTTTTTT.

The chain has TRBV5-1 and TRBJ2-1; a possible D gene is TRBD2 (5 bases). The CDR3 spans 13 residues. Trimming stripped 2 bases from V and 2 bases from J, with 5 bases between. The germline V gene has CDR1 SGHRS and CDR2 YFSETQ. The CDR3 here is CASSFGTYNEQFF. The DNA of the CDR3 is TGCGCCAGCAGCTTCGGGACCTACAATGAGCAGTTCTTC.

This sequence joins TRBV4-2 and TRBJ1-4, with D unresolved. The V end lost 0 bases, the J end lost 8 bases, and 13 bases lay between the germline ends. The length of the CDR3 is 15 residues. CDR1 is LGHNA and CDR2 is YNFKEQ in the germline V gene. The CDR3 DNA reads TGTGCCAGCAGCCAAGATATGACCCTCGGGGAAAAACTGTTTTTT. This encodes CASSQDMTLGEKLFF.

The gene calls are TRBV15 and TRBJ2-3, with 10 positions matching TRBD2. CDR1 LNHNV and CDR2 YYDKDF come from the germline V gene (reference sequence). This CDR3 has 20 residues. Germline trimming cut 0 bases from V and 1 base from J; bases unmatched to any gene: 13. CDR3 DNA sequence: TGTGCCACCAGCAGAGATCTGAAGCGGGGGGGCGGCGGGGGCACAGATACGCAGTATTTT. Translated, it gives CATSRDLKRGGGGGTDTQYF.

The V call is TRBV21-1, the J call TRBJ2-1; the table's D call TRBD2 went unverified against the DNA. TRBV21-1 corresponds to a pseudogene. This CDR3 has 15 amino acids. As DNA, the CDR3 is TGTGCCAGCCCCTGGGGGGACTCTACATACAATGAGCAGTTCTTC. Encoded protein: CASPWGDSTYNEQFF.

J is TRBJ2-5 and V is TRBV7-9; 8 bases fit TRBD2. Germline CDR1 reads SEHNR; CDR2 reads FQNEAQ (reference sequence). The CDR3 is made up of 15 amino acids. J gave up 5 bases and V 3 bases, and 8 bases lay outside the gene matches. The CDR3 loop reads CASSFPAGAGETQYF. CDR3 nucleotides: TGTGCCAGCAGCTTCCCAGCGGGAGCTGGGGAGACCCAGTACTTC.

The genes are TRBV30 and TRBJ2-7, with D perhaps matching TRBD1 (6 bases). V was pared by 0 bases and J by 5 bases, with 8 bases between. There are 12 residues in the CDR3. CDR1 is GTSNPN, CDR2 SVGIG, per germline (reference sequence). The CDR3 here is CAWSVGGHEQYF. In nucleotides, the CDR3 is TGTGCCTGGAGTGTAGGGGGACACGAGCAGTACTTC.